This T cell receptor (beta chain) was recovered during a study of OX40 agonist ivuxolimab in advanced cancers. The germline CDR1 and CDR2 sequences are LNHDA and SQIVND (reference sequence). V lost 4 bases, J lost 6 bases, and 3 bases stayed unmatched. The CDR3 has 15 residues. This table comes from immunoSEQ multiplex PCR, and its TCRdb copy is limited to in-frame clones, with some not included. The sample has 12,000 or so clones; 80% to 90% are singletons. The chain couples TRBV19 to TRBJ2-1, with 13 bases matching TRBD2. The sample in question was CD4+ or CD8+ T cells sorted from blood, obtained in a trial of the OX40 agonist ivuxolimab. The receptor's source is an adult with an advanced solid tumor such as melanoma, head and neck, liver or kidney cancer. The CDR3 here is CASSTWTSGGNEQFF. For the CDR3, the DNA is TGTGCCAGTAGTACCTGGACTAGCGGGGGCAATGAGCAGTTCTTC. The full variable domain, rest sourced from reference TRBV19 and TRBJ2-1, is DGGITQSPKYLFRKEGQNVTLSCEQNLNHDAMYWYRQDPGQGLRLIYYSQIVNDFQKGDIAEGYSVSREKKESFPLTVTSAQKNPTAFYLCASSTWTSGGNEQFFGPGTRLTVL.